This T cell receptor (beta chain) comes out of a study of blood T cell dynamics during melanoma immunotherapy. This clone qualifies as medium-sized. Repertoires were generated with immunoSEQ multiplex PCR, while TCRdb's copy carries only in-frame clones and drops some. This sample carries some 16,000 clones, approximately 87% of them seen once, and the ten largest clones take roughly 4.8%. As for time point: pre-treatment baseline. Germline CDR1 is SGHAT and CDR2 is FQNNGV. The V gene lost 0 bases and the J gene lost 4 bases, with 9 bases spanning the gap. This CDR3 contains 14 residues. The sequencing used blood, collected from a patient treated with checkpoint blockade. J is TRBJ1-2 and V is TRBV11-2; D is ambiguous. This sequence originates from a human donor with melanoma. The CDR3 DNA sequence: TGTGCCAGCAGCTTAGATCCGGCCAGCTATGGCTACACCTTC. It specifies CASSLDPASYGYTF.